This TCR beta chain was profiled in a study of T cells in Graves' hyperthyroidism and ophthalmopathy. This clonotype was observed many times. Diagnoses were made from clinical symptoms, serum measures (thyroxine and TRAb), thyroid ultrasound and orbital computed tomography. Germline V gene lookup returns CDR1 ENHRY and CDR2 SYGVKD. The CDR3 runs 14 residues. J lost 3 bases, V lost 2 bases, and 3 bases had no gene match. Amplification yielded TCR beta CDR3 regions, with RNA transcripts as the source. With the HTBI primer set, the TCR CDR3 went through a first round of RT-PCR. TCRdb fed the multiplex PCR reads into MiXCR, producing one record per CDR3 protein. This table has under 450,000 distinct CDR3 sequences, roughly a sixth appearing once.

The chain links TRBV10-3 to TRBJ2-7, with TRBD1 matching over 8 bases. The clonotype was recovered from a woman aged 25 to 39 with Graves' hyperthyroidism that later progressed to Graves' ophthalmopathy. Sequenced material: blood. CDR3 loop: CAISETGGSYEQYF. CDR3 nucleotide sequence: TGTGCCATCAGTGAGACAGGGGGGAGCTACGAGCAGTACTTC.